This T cell receptor beta chain was recovered during a study of OX40 agonist ivuxolimab in advanced cancers. Study-level information: It was ivuxolimab, an agonistic anti-OX40 (CD134) antibody, that patients were treated with.

Sequencing used immunoSEQ multiplex PCR; TCRdb keeps in-frame clones, though not all of them. The repertoire holds about 46,000 clones, with 91% as singletons. The CDR3 runs 12 residues. Germline V CDR1 and CDR2: SGHKS, YYEKEE (reference sequence). The V and J ends lost 4 bases and 3 bases respectively, with 8 bases between them. The V and J genes are TRBV5-5 and TRBJ2-7; D is unresolved. The TCR originated in an adult with an advanced solid tumor such as melanoma, head and neck, liver or kidney cancer. Sequenced here: CD4+ or CD8+ T cells sorted from blood, sampled in a trial of the OX40 agonist ivuxolimab. The CDR3 loop reads CASSPERYEQYF. CDR3 sequence (DNA): TGTGCCAGCAGCCCGGAGCGCTACGAGCAGTACTTC.